Listed below are T cell receptor beta chains from one sample, sequenced in a study of cytomegalovirus exposure and HLA in healthy donors. TCRdb's table, derived via immunoSEQ multiplex PCR, lists solely in-frame clones and lacks some. The data hold more than 110,000 clones, with over 75% observed a single time. The sample consisted of PBMCs. The origin of the receptors is a man aged 45-65 years in good health and CMV-seronegative. The CDR3 runs from the conserved cysteine through the conserved F or W. D genes are given only for firm matches. Part of the rows lack a size; the others show once, few, many or a class for expanded clones.

V gene,D gene,CDR3 length,J gene,clone size,CDR3 DNA,CDR3 protein
TRBV4-2,.,16,TRBJ2-7,.,TGTGCCAGCAGCCAAGCGGAGCGGGCTAGCTCCTACGAGCAGTACTTC,CASSQAERASSYEQYF
TRBV19,TRBD1,17,TRBJ1-1,.,TGTGCCAGTAGTTCAAGGGACAGGGGCGAAAGTGGCACTGAAGCTTTCTTT,CASSSRDRGESGTEAFF
TRBV30,TRBD1,19,TRBJ1-4,.,TGTGCCTGCACAGGGGGGACAGGGAAACTATTTGCAACTAATGAAAAACTGTTTTTT,CACTGGTGKLFATNEKLFF
TRBV28,.,13,TRBJ1-2,.,TGTGCCAGCAGTTTATGGGCCAGGGTGGGCTACACCTTC,CASSLWARVGYTF
TRBV6-1,.,15,TRBJ1-2,once,TGTGCCAGCAGTGAAGCGTACATCACTAACTATGGCTACACCTTC,CASSEAYITNYGYTF
TRBV30,TRBD2,15,TRBJ2-7,.,TGTGCCTGGAGTAGAGCGGGAGCGGGATCCTACGAGCAGTACTTC,CAWSRAGAGSYEQYF
TRBV28,.,17,TRBJ1-1,once,TGTGCCAGCAGCCGTGACAGTAGGCTAAGTCTGCACACTGAAGCTTTCTTT,CASSRDSRLSLHTEAFF
TRBV9,TRBD1,14,TRBJ1-1,.,TGTGCCAGCAGCACCCGACAGGGGGACACTGAAGCTTTCTTT,CASSTRQGDTEAFF
TRBV19,TRBD2,14,TRBJ2-5,.,TGTGCCAGTACCTCAACCCGGACGGGAGGGACCCAGTACTTC,CASTSTRTGGTQYF
TRBV2,.,15,TRBJ1-5,.,TGTGCCAGCTCGGACACATCCCTGGGGAATCAGCCCCAGCATTTT,CASSDTSLGNQPQHF
TRBV2,.,13,TRBJ2-1,few,TGTGCCAGCACCATAGGAGGGTACAATGAGCAGTTCTTC,CASTIGGYNEQFF
TRBV7-3,.,13,TRBJ1-1,.,TGTGCCAGCAGCTTCTCGCGGAACACTGAAGCTTTCTTT,CASSFSRNTEAFF
TRBV28,.,14,TRBJ1-1,few,TGTGCCAGCAGTTCCACCTTCCCCCGGGTTGAAGCTTTCTTT,CASSSTFPRVEAFF
TRBV30,TRBD2,15,TRBJ2-5,.,TGTGCCTGGAGGATAGCGGGGCGCCAACAAGAGACCCAGTACTTC,CAWRIAGRQQETQYF
TRBV5-1,.,14,TRBJ1-1,.,TGCGCCAGCAGCTTGGGAGTAACGAACACTGAAGCTTTCTTT,CASSLGVTNTEAFF
TRBV29-1,.,12,TRBJ2-5,.,TGCAGCGGACGAACAGGGTCGGGGACCCAGTACTTC,CSGRTGSGTQYF
TRBV19,.,17,TRBJ2-3,.,TGTGCCAGTAGTATGAAGTGGGGCGAACCTAGCACAGATACGCAGTATTTT,CASSMKWGEPSTDTQYF
TRBV9,.,14,TRBJ2-7,.,TGTGCCAGCAGCGTTAGCTGGAGCTCCTACGAGCAGTACTTC,CASSVSWSSYEQYF
TRBV5-4,.,13,TRBJ2-1,once,TGTGCCAGCAGCTTGGTCGGGAGAGATGAGCAGTTCTTC,CASSLVGRDEQFF
TRBV5-1,.,15,TRBJ2-2,.,TGCGCCAGCAGCTTATCAGGGCGGAACACCGGGGAGCTGTTTTTT,CASSLSGRNTGELFF
TRBV5-4,.,15,TRBJ2-2,.,TGTGCCAGCAGCTTGGGGGGGGAGAACACCGGGGAGCTGTTTTTT,CASSLGGENTGELFF
TRBV4-1,TRBD2,19,TRBJ2-2,.,TGCGCCAGCAGCCAAGTATCGGGTACCGGGACTAGATTCCCTCCCGAGCTGTTTTTT,CASSQVSGTGTRFPPELFF
TRBV9,.,15,TRBJ2-3,.,TGTGCCAGCAGCGTAAATTCGGGAAGCACAGATACGCAGTATTTT,CASSVNSGSTDTQYF
TRBV28,.,12,TRBJ2-1,.,TGTGCCAGCACCGACAGACCAAATGAGCAGTTCTTC,CASTDRPNEQFF
TRBV19,TRBD1,14,TRBJ2-1,.,TGTGCCAGTAGTATAGGACAGGGCCACAATGAGCAGTTCTTC,CASSIGQGHNEQFF
TRBV19,TRBD1,14,TRBJ1-5,.,TGTGCCAGTAGTAACGGACAGGGCCCGGGGGCCCAGCATTTT,CASSNGQGPGAQHF
TRBV28,.,15,TRBJ2-3,.,TGTGCCAGCAAGGGTTCATGGCCAGGGACAGATACGCAGTATTTT,CASKGSWPGTDTQYF
TRBV5-4,.,15,TRBJ1-3,.,TGTGCCAGCAGCACGGGGGGGCGCGAGAGAAACACCATATATTTT,CASSTGGRERNTIYF
TRBV18,TRBD1,14,TRBJ1-1,.,TGTGCCAGCTCACGATCCGGACAGGGCACTGAAGCTTTCTTT,CASSRSGQGTEAFF
TRBV4-1,TRBD1,15,TRBJ2-7,.,TGCGCCAGCAGCCTCCGGGACAGTTCCTCCTACGAGCAGTACTTC,CASSLRDSSSYEQYF
TRBV30,TRBD2,18,TRBJ2-7,.,TGTGCCTGGAGACCCTGGGGAACTATAGCGGGGGCCTCCTACGAGCAGTACTTC,CAWRPWGTIAGASYEQYF
TRBV15,.,14,TRBJ1-1,once,TGTGCCACCAGCAGAGAAATAGGGGGCACTGAAGCTTTCTTT,CATSREIGGTEAFF
TRBV6-1,TRBD2,18,TRBJ2-4,once,TGTGCCAGCAGTGAACTTGTCGGAGCGGGAGAAGCCAAAAACATTCAGTACTTC,CASSELVGAGEAKNIQYF
TRBV5-1,.,15,TRBJ2-7,.,TGCGCCAGCAGCACCCAGGGGTACGGGTCCTACGAGCAGTACTTC,CASSTQGYGSYEQYF
TRBV6-1,.,14,TRBJ1-4,.,TGTGCCAGCAGAAACAACAACAGAAATGAAAAACTGTTTTTT,CASRNNNRNEKLFF
TRBV6-1,TRBD2,15,TRBJ2-7,.,TGTGCCAGCAGTCAGACTAGCGGGGGACCCTACGAGCAGTACTTC,CASSQTSGGPYEQYF
TRBV9,.,14,TRBJ1-3,.,TGTGCCAGCAGCGTAGGAGCCTCTGGAAACACCATATATTTT,CASSVGASGNTIYF
TRBV9,.,14,TRBJ2-5,.,TGTGCCAGCAGCCCCGGGCGGGGGCTGGAGACCCAGTACTTC,CASSPGRGLETQYF
TRBV5-4,TRBD2,14,TRBJ2-3,.,TGTGCCAGCAACTTCGGGACTAACACAGATACGCAGTATTTT,CASNFGTNTDTQYF
TRBV15,TRBD1,16,TRBJ2-5,.,TGTGCCACCAGCAGAACAACGGGACAGGGAGGAGAGACCCAGTACTTC,CATSRTTGQGGETQYF
TRBV25-1,.,13,TRBJ2-1,.,TGTGCCAGCAGTGGGAGCTCCTACAATGAGCAGTTCTTC,CASSGSSYNEQFF
TRBV19,.,15,TRBJ1-3,.,TGTGCCAGTAGTATTCGGGAAAAGTCTGGAAACACCATATATTTT,CASSIREKSGNTIYF
TRBV27,.,15,TRBJ2-7,.,TGTGCCAGTTCCGCTGTCTCCCTCGGGACCTACGAGCAGTACTTC,CASSAVSLGTYEQYF
TRBV9,.,15,TRBJ1-1,few,TGTGCCAGCAGCGTAGACGTCGGGGGGCCCACTGAAGCTTTCTTT,CASSVDVGGPTEAFF
TRBV6-5,TRBD1,15,TRBJ1-1,once,TGTGCCAGCAGTTACCACGGACAGGGGAACGGTGAAGCTTTCTTT,CASSYHGQGNGEAFF
TRBV7-8,.,15,TRBJ2-2,.,TGTGCCAGCAGCTTAGAAGTCAGGGGCAACGGGGAGCTGTTTTTT,CASSLEVRGNGELFF
TRBV30,.,18,TRBJ2-6,.,TGTGCCTGGAGTGTACGTAAGGGGGTAGGGTCCGGGGCCAACGTCCTGACTTTC,CAWSVRKGVGSGANVLTF
TRBV7-6,.,16,TRBJ2-1,.,TGTGCCAGCAGCCCTCGGGAGCTAAGGGTTAGCAATGAGCAGTTCTTC,CASSPRELRVSNEQFF
TRBV5-1,.,13,TRBJ2-1,.,TGCGCCAGCAGCCTCGGACAGCACAATGAGCAGTTCTTC,CASSLGQHNEQFF
TRBV9,.,15,TRBJ1-1,.,TGTGCCAGCAGCGTAGAAGTCGGAGGGAGGGCTGAAGCTTTCTTT,CASSVEVGGRAEAFF
TRBV28,.,12,TRBJ2-7,once,TGTGCCAGCAGTCCCCGGTTCGCCGAGCAGTACTTC,CASSPRFAEQYF
TRBV5-6,.,14,TRBJ2-7,.,TGTGCCAGCAGCCGGGACACGAGATCCTACGAGCAGTACTTC,CASSRDTRSYEQYF
TRBV10-3,TRBD2,17,TRBJ2-1,.,TGTGCCATCAGTGGGGCGGGGGGGCATTATGGCTACAATGAGCAGTTCTTC,CAISGAGGHYGYNEQFF
TRBV7-9,TRBD2,15,TRBJ2-3,.,TGTGCCAGCAGCGCCCTAGCGGGAGCCCCCGATACGCAGTATTTT,CASSALAGAPDTQYF
TRBV30,.,15,TRBJ1-2,few,TGTGCCTGGAGTGTCCCCAGGGTTTCGGGCTATGGCTACACCTTC,CAWSVPRVSGYGYTF